This is a list of T cell receptor beta chains from one sample in a study of blood T cell repertoires in COVID-19. Some clones are missing from TCRdb's copy, which holds only in-frame ones; the method was immunoSEQ multiplex PCR. Of about 330,000 clones listed, over 75% are singletons. Sequencing used peripheral blood. The source of these receptors is a woman between 45 and 65 years old with active or convalescent COVID-19. CDR3s include the opening cysteine and the closing phenylalanine or tryptophan. D genes are given only for firm matches. Clone size is shown for a subset of rows, as once, few, many or a class of expanded clone.

clone_size j_call v_call d_call cdr3_nt cdr3_aa
NA TRBJ2-7 TRBV3-1/TRBV3-2 TRBD1 TGTGCCAGCAGTCCTTCCCGCAGGGGGCGTTACGAGCAGTACTTC CASSPSRRGRYEQYF
NA TRBJ1-2 TRBV16 NA TGTGCCAGCAGCCGCGAGGGGGTCTATGGCTACACCTTC CASSREGVYGYTF
once TRBJ1-1 TRBV19 TRBD1 TGTGCCAGTAGTACCTGGACAGGGAGAGAAACTGAAGCTTTCTTT CASSTWTGRETEAFF
NA TRBJ1-6 TRBV27 NA TGTGCCAGCAGTTTATCGATAAGGCCCCAGGCGGGTTCACCCCTCCACTTT CASSLSIRPQAGSPLHF
NA TRBJ2-3 TRBV27 NA TGTGCCAGCAGTCAATCAACTAGCACAGATACGCAGTATTTT CASSQSTSTDTQYF
NA TRBJ2-7 TRBV18 TRBD1 TGTGCCAGCTCGGGACAGGGAGTACGAGGATCCTACGAGCAGTACTTC CASSGQGVRGSYEQYF
NA TRBJ2-5 TRBV4-2 NA TGTGCCAGCAGCCAAGAGGATGCAGGCCAAGAGACCCAGTACTTC CASSQEDAGQETQYF
NA TRBJ1-2 TRBV10-3 NA TGTGCCATCAATCCGGGATCCAACTATGGCTACACCTTC CAINPGSNYGYTF
NA TRBJ1-1 TRBV10-3 NA TGTGCCATCAGTGACAGGGACACTGAAGCTTTCTTT CAISDRDTEAFF
NA TRBJ2-7 TRBV27 NA TGTGCCAGCAGTCCCTCGAGGCCTTCGCTAAACGCTCCCTCCTACGAGCAGTACTTC CASSPSRPSLNAPSYEQYF
NA TRBJ2-7 TRBV7-2 TRBD1 TGTGCCAGCAGCTTGGGGACAGCCTACGAGCAGTACTTC CASSLGTAYEQYF
NA TRBJ1-2 TRBV5-5 NA TGTGCCAGCAGCTTGATAACTGGACTCGTCTCGGGGGGCTACACCTTC CASSLITGLVSGGYTF
NA TRBJ2-7 TRBV6-5 NA TGTGCCAGCAGCCGAACCCGGGACTACGAGCAGTACTTC CASSRTRDYEQYF
NA TRBJ2-7 TRBV20-1 TRBD2 TGCAGTGCTAGTGATGATCTCATTAGCGGGAGGTCCTACGAGCAGTACTTC CSASDDLISGRSYEQYF
few TRBJ2-1 TRBV27 NA TGTGCCAGCAGTTTCCAAGGGAGCGATGAGCAGTTCTTC CASSFQGSDEQFF
few TRBJ1-2 TRBV29-1 TRBD1 TGCAGCGTTGGGGGACAGGGGGGTGGCTACACCTTC CSVGGQGGGYTF
NA TRBJ1-1 TRBV6-2/TRBV6-3 NA TGTGCCAGCAGCCGTGACAGAGGAAACACTGAAGCTTTCTTT CASSRDRGNTEAFF
NA TRBJ1-1 TRBV5-4 TRBD1 TGTGCCAGCAGCCCACTGACAGGGGGACTCACTGAAGCTTTCTTT CASSPLTGGLTEAFF